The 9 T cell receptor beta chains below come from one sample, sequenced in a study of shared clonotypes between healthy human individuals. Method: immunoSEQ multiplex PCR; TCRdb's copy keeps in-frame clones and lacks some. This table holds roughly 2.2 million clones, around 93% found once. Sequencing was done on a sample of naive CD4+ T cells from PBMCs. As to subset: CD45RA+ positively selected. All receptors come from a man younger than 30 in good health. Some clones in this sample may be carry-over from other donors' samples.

The CDR3 DNA reads TGTGCCAGCAGCTTAGGACTAGTCCAAAGCGGTGGTACGCAGTATTTT. Residues: CASSLGLVQSGGTQYF. This chain joins TRBV11-2 and TRBJ2-3; possible D gene TRBD2, 6 bases. The CDR3 extends over 16 amino acids. Trimming removed 1 base from V and 8 bases from J, with 19 bases in between. From germline, CDR1 is SGHAT and CDR2 FQNNGV.

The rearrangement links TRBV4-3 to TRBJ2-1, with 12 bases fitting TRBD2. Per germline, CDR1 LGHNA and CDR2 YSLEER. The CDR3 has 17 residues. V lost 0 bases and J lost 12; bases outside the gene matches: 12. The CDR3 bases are TGCGCCAGCAGCCAAGATGGGTGGGGCACTAGCGGGAGGAGGCAGTTCTTC. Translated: CASSQDGWGTSGRRQFF.

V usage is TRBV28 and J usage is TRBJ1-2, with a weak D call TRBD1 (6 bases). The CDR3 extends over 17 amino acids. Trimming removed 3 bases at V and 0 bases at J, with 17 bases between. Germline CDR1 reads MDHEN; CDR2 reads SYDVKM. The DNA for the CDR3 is TGTGCCAGCAGTTTCGCCTCACAGGGCCCGTCTAACTATGGCTACACCTTC. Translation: CASSFASQGPSNYGYTF.

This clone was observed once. CDR3 DNA sequence: TGTGCCAGCAGTGAGGCCTGGGGGTTTAGGGCTGAAGCTTTCTTT. Its translation is CASSEAWGFRAEAFF. This sequence joins TRBV25-1 and TRBJ1-1; tentatively, D is TRBD1 (5 bases). Trimming removed 3 bases from V and 6 bases from J, with 17 bases in between. Germline V CDR1 and CDR2: MGHDK, SYGVNS. The CDR3 covers 15 residues. Supplemented by reference TRBV25-1 and TRBJ1-1, the full variable domain reads EADIYQTPRYLVIGTGKKITLECSQTMGHDKMYWYQQDPGMELHLIHYSYGVNSTEKGDLSSESTVSRIRTEHFPLTLESARPSHTSQYLCASSEAWGFRAEAFFGQGTRLTVV.

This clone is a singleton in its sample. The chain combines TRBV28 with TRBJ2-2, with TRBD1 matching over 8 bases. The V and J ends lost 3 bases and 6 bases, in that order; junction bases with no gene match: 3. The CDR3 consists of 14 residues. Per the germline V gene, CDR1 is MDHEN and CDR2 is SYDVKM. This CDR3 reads CASSLTGDPGELFF. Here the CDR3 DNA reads TGTGCCAGCAGTTTGACAGGGGACCCCGGGGAGCTGTTTTTT. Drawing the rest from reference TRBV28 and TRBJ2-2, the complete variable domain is DVKVTQSSRYLVKRTGEKVFLECVQDMDHENMFWYRQDPGLGLRLIYFSYDVKMKEKGDIPEGYSVSREKKERFSLILESASTNQTSMYLCASSLTGDPGELFFGEGSRLTVL.

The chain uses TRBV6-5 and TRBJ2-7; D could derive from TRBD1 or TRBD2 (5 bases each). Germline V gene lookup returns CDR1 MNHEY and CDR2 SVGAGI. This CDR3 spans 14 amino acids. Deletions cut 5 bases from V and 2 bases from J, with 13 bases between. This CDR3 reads CASSQGRNTYEQYF. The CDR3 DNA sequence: TGTGCCAGCAGTCAGGGACGGAACACCTACGAGCAGTACTTC.

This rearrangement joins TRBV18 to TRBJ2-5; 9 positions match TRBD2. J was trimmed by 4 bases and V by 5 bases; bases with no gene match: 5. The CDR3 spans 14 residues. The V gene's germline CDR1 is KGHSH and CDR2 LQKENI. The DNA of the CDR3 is TGTGCCAGCTCATCGCTAGCGGGACCAGAGACCCAGTACTTC. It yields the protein CASSSLAGPETQYF.

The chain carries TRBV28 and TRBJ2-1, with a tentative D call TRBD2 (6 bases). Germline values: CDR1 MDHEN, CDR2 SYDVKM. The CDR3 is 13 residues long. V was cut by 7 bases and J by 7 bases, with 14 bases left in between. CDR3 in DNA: TGTGCCAGCAACACTAGACTAGGAAATGAGCAGTTCTTC. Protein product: CASNTRLGNEQFF.

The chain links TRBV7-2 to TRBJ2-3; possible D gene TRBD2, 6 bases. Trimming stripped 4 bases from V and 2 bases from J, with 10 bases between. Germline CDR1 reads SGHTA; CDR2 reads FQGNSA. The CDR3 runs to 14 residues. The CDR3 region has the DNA TGTGCCAGCAGCTCCGCGGGGCTCACAGATACGCAGTATTTT. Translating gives CASSSAGLTDTQYF.